This T cell receptor (beta chain) was sequenced for a study of blood T cell repertoires in COVID-19. Trimming removed 5 bases from V and 5 bases from J; junction bases left unmatched: 7. CDR3 length equals 15 residues. CDR1 and CDR2 from the germline V gene are SGHVS and FNYEAQ. Authors' analysis steps: The authors estimated nucleated cell counts from reference gene primer amplification. Sequencing was performed with immunoSEQ multiplex PCR; in TCRdb, only in-frame clones are kept and a portion is missing. The V and J calls and clone size are taken from that table; D and trimming were inferred from the DNA. The sample lists approximately 250,000 clones, 65% to 90% occurring once.

The gene calls are TRBV7-6 and TRBJ2-2; TRBD2 matches 8 bases. This sequence originates from a woman in her 70s with COVID-19, enrolled during active disease. Sequenced material: peripheral blood. The CDR3 DNA reads TGTGCCAGCAGCCCCGGGGGGGCCGTTACCGGGGAGCTGTTTTTT. Translating it yields CASSPGGAVTGELFF.